These 23 T cell receptor beta chains came from one sample sequenced in a study of cytomegalovirus exposure and HLA in healthy donors. The PCR contained 60 Vbeta and 13 Jbeta primers. Sequencing used immunoSEQ multiplex PCR; TCRdb keeps in-frame clones, though not all of them. This sample has around 140,000 clones; around 78% occur once, and the top ten carry around 2.5%. The sequenced sample was PBMCs. Receptor source: a woman aged 18-29 years in good health and CMV-seropositive.

In DNA form, the CDR3 reads TGTGCCAGCAGCGTAGGTGTAGGAGCTAACTATGGCTACACCTTC. Translating it yields CASSVGVGANYGYTF. This sequence joins TRBV9 and TRBJ1-2; no firm D call. Deletions cut 0 bases from V and 0 bases from J, with 9 bases between. The CDR3 covers 15 residues. Germline V gene lookup returns CDR1 SGDLS and CDR2 YYNGEE.

The genes are TRBV6-1 and TRBJ1-1; 7 bases align to TRBD1. Trimming removed 8 bases from V and 2 bases from J; junction bases left unmatched: 5. The CDR3 spans 13 residues. Per the germline V gene, CDR1 is MNHNS and CDR2 is SASEGT. CDR3 sequence: CASGDRVNTEAFF. The CDR3 bases are TGTGCCAGCGGAGACAGGGTCAACACTGAAGCTTTCTTT.

The chain is built from TRBV7-9 and TRBJ1-3; no clear D. Between the trimmed V and J ends, which lost 1 base and 3 bases, there was a span of 10 bases. This CDR3 is built from 15 residues. Looked up from germline, CDR1 is SEHNR and CDR2 is FQNEAQ (reference sequence). The CDR3 loop is CASSLEGGYGNTIYF. The DNA for the CDR3 is TGTGCCAGCAGCTTAGAGGGAGGATATGGAAACACCATATATTTT.

On this clone: The junction shows a germline mismatch at one end, possibly a read error. The gene calls are TRBV28 and TRBJ2-7, with 7 bases aligning to TRBD1. The germline V gene has CDR1 MDHEN and CDR2 SYDVKM. CDR3 length: 14 amino acids. CDR3 protein: CASSLSTGTLSRDF. The CDR3 bases are TGTGCCAGCAGTTTATCGACAGGGACCCTGAGTAGGGACTTC.

V usage is TRBV5-4 and J usage is TRBJ1-2, with D hard to call. Deletions cut 0 bases from V and 3 bases from J, with 9 bases between. From germline, CDR1 is SGHNT and CDR2 YYREEE (reference sequence). The CDR3 length is 14 residues. The CDR3 DNA reads as TGTGCCAGCAGCTTGGCCGGGGTAGACTATGGCTACACCTTC. Its translation: CASSLAGVDYGYTF.

The chain carries TRBV7-9 and TRBJ1-6, with a possible D match to TRBD1 (6 bases). V was cut by 2 bases and J by 5 bases, with 16 bases left in between. Germline CDR1 is SEHNR and CDR2 is FQNEAQ (reference sequence). CDR3 length equals 17 residues. In nucleotides, the CDR3 is TGTGCCAGCAGCTTACCCCAACGGGACAACAATAATTCACCCCTCCACTTT. Its protein product is CASSLPQRDNNNSPLHF. Full variable domain (remainder filled in from reference TRBV7-9 and TRBJ1-6): DTGVSQNPRHKITKRGQNVTFRCDPISEHNRLYWYRQTLGQGPEFLTYFQNEAQLEKSRLLSDRFSAERPKGSFSTLEIQRTEQGDSAMYLCASSLPQRDNNNSPLHFGNGTRLTVT.

The chain combines TRBV4-1 with TRBJ1-3; D is perhaps TRBD1 (6 bases). The CDR3 extends over 16 amino acids. The V and J ends lost 2 bases and 4 bases respectively, with 15 bases between them. Germline V gives CDR1 MGHRA, CDR2 YSYEKL. The CDR3 DNA is TGCGCCAGCAGCCAACCCGTACAGGGACGGGGAAACACCATATATTTT. Translation: CASSQPVQGRGNTIYF.

The rearrangement uses TRBV5-1 and TRBJ2-3; a possible D gene is TRBD2 (6 bases). The germline V gene encodes CDR1 SGHRS and CDR2 YFSETQ. V lost 0 bases and J lost 1, with 9 bases in between. The CDR3 is 15 amino acids. Here the CDR3 reads CASSLVGGRTDTQYF. Here the CDR3 DNA reads TGCGCCAGCAGCTTGGTGGGGGGACGCACAGATACGCAGTATTTT.

The V gene is TRBV25-1, the J gene TRBJ2-1, with TRBD1 matching over 7 bases. CDR1 and CDR2 (germline): MGHDK, SYGVNS. Losses at the gene ends were 3 bases for V and 3 bases for J; bases not matched to a gene: 2. The CDR3 has 14 amino acids. In DNA form, the CDR3 reads TGTGCCAGCAGTGACGGACAGGACTACAATGAGCAGTTCTTC. Its protein product is CASSDGQDYNEQFF.

The CDR3 DNA reads TGTGCCAGCAGCTTAGGGGCAGGGGGTACTGAGACCCAGTACTTC. It is translated as CASSLGAGGTETQYF. The chain carries TRBV11-2 and TRBJ2-5; 7 bases map to TRBD1. CDR1 SGHAT and CDR2 FQNNGV come from the germline V gene. The CDR3 has 15 residues. With 1 base clipped from V and 5 bases from J, the junction kept 7 bases outside the gene matches.

CDR3 loop: CASSLFGRVTDTQYF. DNA for the CDR3: TGCGCCAGCAGCTTGTTCGGCAGGGTAACAGATACGCAGTATTTT. This chain links TRBV5-1 with TRBJ2-3; D is possibly TRBD1 (5 bases). The CDR3 contains 15 residues. V was clipped by 1 base and J by 3 bases, with 12 bases between them. Germline CDR1 is SGHRS and CDR2 is YFSETQ.

The V call is TRBV5-8, the J call TRBJ2-3; perhaps TRBD2 as D (6 bases). CDR1 is SGHTS, CDR2 YDEGEE, per germline. Trimming removed 4 bases from V and 3 bases from J, with 9 bases in between. CDR3 length: 13 residues. CDR3 DNA: TGTGCCAGCAGCGCCCGGGAGACAGATACGCAGTATTTT. Its translation: CASSARETDTQYF.

This clone has just a few counts. The rearrangement joins TRBV19 to TRBJ1-4, with 10 bases aligning to TRBD1. Germline loops: CDR1 LNHDA, CDR2 SQIVND (reference sequence). J gave up 7 bases and V 3 bases, and 5 bases lay outside the gene matches. There are 15 residues in the CDR3. CDR3 protein: CASSITGTGVEKLFF. CDR3 nucleotide sequence: TGTGCCAGTAGTATCACCGGGACAGGGGTTGAAAAACTGTTTTTT.

V gene TRBV25-1 combines with J gene TRBJ2-7, with D maybe TRBD2 (6 bases). The germline gives CDR1 MGHDK, CDR2 SYGVNS. V gave up 1 base and J gave up 2 bases, with 21 bases separating them. This CDR3 is 18 amino acids long. The CDR3 DNA sequence: TGTGCCAGCAGTGAATCAAAGGAGGGGCAGGCGGTCCCCTACGAGCAGTACTTC. Amino acid sequence: CASSESKEGQAVPYEQYF.

Only a few counts were recorded for this clone. This chain joins TRBV6-5 and TRBJ2-5, with D possibly TRBD1 on 6 matching bases. TRBJ2-7 explains the end of the DNA better; the J call may be wrong. Germline-derived CDR1 and CDR2 are MNHEY and SVGAGI. The CDR3 has 14 residues. Here the CDR3 reads CASRTTGSSYEQYF. CDR3 in DNA: TGTGCCAGCAGAACTACAGGGAGCTCCTACGAGCAGTACTTC.

The chain employs TRBV27 and TRBJ1-1, with unresolved D. Germline V CDR1 and CDR2: MNHEY, SMNVEV (reference sequence). This CDR3 has 13 amino acids. V lost 3 bases to trimming and J lost 1 base, with 6 bases between them. DNA for the CDR3: TGTGCCAGCAGTTTGGAGGGGAACACTGAAGCTTTCTTT. Its translation is CASSLEGNTEAFF.

The CDR3 nucleotides are TGTGCCAGCAGCTTAGATTCCGGGTTGGGCGGGGGCATTCAGTACTTC. Protein: CASSLDSGLGGGIQYF. J is TRBJ2-4 and V is TRBV11-2; 7 positions match TRBD2. Germline CDR1 reads SGHAT; CDR2 reads FQNNGV. This CDR3 spans 16 amino acids. V lost 0 bases, J lost 9 bases, and 11 bases stayed unmatched.

This clone was observed once. The V gene is TRBV19, the J gene TRBJ1-5; D perhaps matches TRBD1 (5 bases). Germline V CDR1 and CDR2: LNHDA, SQIVND (reference sequence). The CDR3 length is 13 residues. The V gene lost 7 bases and the J gene lost 5 bases, with 12 bases spanning the gap. CDR3 protein: CASTGRVYQPQHF. Written as DNA, the CDR3 is TGTGCCAGTACGGGCAGGGTGTATCAGCCCCAGCATTTT.

This chain joins TRBV2 and TRBJ2-3; TRBD2 aligns across 15 bases. Trimming took 4 bases from V and 2 from J; bases not matched to a gene: 7. The CDR3 is made up of 18 amino acids. Germline V CDR1 and CDR2: SNHLY, FYNNEI. CDR3 protein: CASSGGTSGGRYTDTQYF. DNA of the CDR3: TGTGCCAGCAGTGGGGGGACTAGCGGGGGGAGGTACACAGATACGCAGTATTTT.

In this sample, this clone turned up a few times. The chain is built from TRBV6-1 and TRBJ1-5; 8 positions match TRBD1. Germline-derived CDR1 and CDR2 are MNHNS and SASEGT. The CDR3 runs 15 residues. Germline trimming cut 6 bases from V and 4 bases from J; bases unmatched to any gene: 8. The CDR3 reads CASSLSGGANQPQHF. The CDR3 bases are TGTGCCAGCAGCTTATCAGGGGGCGCGAATCAGCCCCAGCATTTT.

The V and J genes are TRBV5-4 and TRBJ2-1; 9 positions match TRBD2. V gave up 4 bases and J gave up 6 bases; unmatched junction bases: 8. Germline CDR1 and CDR2: SGHNT and YYREEE (reference sequence). The CDR3 extends over 15 amino acids. The CDR3 DNA follows: TGTGCCAGCAGCATCGCGGGACTAGCAGCCAATGAGCAGTTCTTC. Its translation is CASSIAGLAANEQFF.

This chain joins TRBV7-9 and TRBJ2-3, with D possibly being TRBD1 (6 bases). Germline values: CDR1 SEHNR, CDR2 FQNEAQ (reference sequence). V lost 5 bases to trimming and J lost 2 bases, with 17 bases between them. The CDR3 consists of 16 residues. In DNA form, the CDR3 reads TGTGCCAGCAGCCGCACCCAGACAGGCGACACAGATACGCAGTATTTT. Translation: CASSRTQTGDTDTQYF. The full variable domain, completed using reference TRBV7-9 and TRBJ2-3, is DTGVSQNPRHKITKRGQNVTFRCDPISEHNRLYWYRQTLGQGPEFLTYFQNEAQLEKSRLLSDRFSAERPKGSFSTLEIQRTEQGDSAMYLCASSRTQTGDTDTQYFGPGTRLTVL.

This chain links TRBV19 with TRBJ1-2; a weak D match, TRBD1 (6 bases). Trimming removed 4 bases from V and 4 bases from J, with 10 bases in between. This CDR3 is 13 amino acids long. CDR1 is LNHDA, CDR2 SQIVND, per germline (reference sequence). CDR3 sequence reads: CASSNRAFYGYTF. Here the CDR3 DNA reads TGTGCCAGTAGTAACAGGGCCTTCTATGGCTACACCTTC.